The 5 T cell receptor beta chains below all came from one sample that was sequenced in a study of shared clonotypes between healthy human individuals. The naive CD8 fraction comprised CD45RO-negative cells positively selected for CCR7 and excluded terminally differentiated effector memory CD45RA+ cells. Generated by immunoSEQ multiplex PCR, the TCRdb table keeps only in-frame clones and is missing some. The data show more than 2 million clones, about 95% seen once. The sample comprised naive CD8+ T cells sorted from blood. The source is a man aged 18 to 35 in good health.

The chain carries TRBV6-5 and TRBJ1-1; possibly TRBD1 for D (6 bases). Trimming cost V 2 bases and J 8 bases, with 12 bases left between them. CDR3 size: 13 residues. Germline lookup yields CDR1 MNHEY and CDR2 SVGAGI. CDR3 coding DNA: TGTGCCAGCAGTTACATGCGGGGGGCAGAAGCTTTCTTT. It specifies CASSYMRGAEAFF.

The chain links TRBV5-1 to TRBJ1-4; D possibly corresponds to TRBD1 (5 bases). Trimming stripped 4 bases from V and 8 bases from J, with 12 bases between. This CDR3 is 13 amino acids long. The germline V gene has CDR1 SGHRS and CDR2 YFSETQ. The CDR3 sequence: CASSKGAGEKLFF. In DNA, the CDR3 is TGCGCCAGCAGCAAAGGGGCTGGGGAAAAACTGTTTTTT.

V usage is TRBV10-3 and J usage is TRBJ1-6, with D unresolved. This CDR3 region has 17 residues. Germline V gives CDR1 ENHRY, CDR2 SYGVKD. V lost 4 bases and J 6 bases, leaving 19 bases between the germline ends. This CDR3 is CAISGRTVGGVNSPLHF. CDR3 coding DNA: TGTGCCATCAGTGGACGAACGGTTGGTGGGGTTAATTCACCCCTCCACTTT.

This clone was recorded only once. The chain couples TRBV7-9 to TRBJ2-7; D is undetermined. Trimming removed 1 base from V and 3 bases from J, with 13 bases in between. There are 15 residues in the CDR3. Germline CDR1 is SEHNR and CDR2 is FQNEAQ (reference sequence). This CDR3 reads CASSLGGVSSYEQYF. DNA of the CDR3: TGTGCCAGCAGCTTAGGTGGGGTTTCGAGCTACGAGCAGTACTTC.

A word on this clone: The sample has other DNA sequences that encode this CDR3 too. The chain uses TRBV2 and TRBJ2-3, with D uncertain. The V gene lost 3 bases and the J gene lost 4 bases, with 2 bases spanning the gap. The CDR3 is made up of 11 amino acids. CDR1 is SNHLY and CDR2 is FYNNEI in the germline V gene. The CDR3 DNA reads TGTGCCAGCAGTGAGCCAGATACGCAGTATTTT. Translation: CASSEPDTQYF.